This T cell receptor beta chain was obtained from a study of cytomegalovirus exposure and HLA in healthy donors. PCR involved 60 Vbeta and 13 Jbeta primers. TCRdb's table, derived via immunoSEQ multiplex PCR, lists solely in-frame clones and lacks some. This table holds around 130,000 clones, roughly 84% found once. This clone appeared many times. CDR1 and CDR2 from the germline V gene are MDHEN and SYDVKM. This CDR3 region has 19 residues. J gave up 0 bases and V 3 bases, and 11 bases lay outside the gene matches. Sequenced input: PBMCs. V usage is TRBV28 and J usage is TRBJ2-6; 7 positions agree with TRBD2. The origin of this receptor is a girl aged 2 to 10 in good health and CMV-seronegative. The CDR3 loop is CASSFWASGSSSGANVLTF. The CDR3 bases are TGTGCCAGCAGTTTTTGGGCTAGCGGATCGTCCTCTGGGGCCAACGTCCTGACTTTC.